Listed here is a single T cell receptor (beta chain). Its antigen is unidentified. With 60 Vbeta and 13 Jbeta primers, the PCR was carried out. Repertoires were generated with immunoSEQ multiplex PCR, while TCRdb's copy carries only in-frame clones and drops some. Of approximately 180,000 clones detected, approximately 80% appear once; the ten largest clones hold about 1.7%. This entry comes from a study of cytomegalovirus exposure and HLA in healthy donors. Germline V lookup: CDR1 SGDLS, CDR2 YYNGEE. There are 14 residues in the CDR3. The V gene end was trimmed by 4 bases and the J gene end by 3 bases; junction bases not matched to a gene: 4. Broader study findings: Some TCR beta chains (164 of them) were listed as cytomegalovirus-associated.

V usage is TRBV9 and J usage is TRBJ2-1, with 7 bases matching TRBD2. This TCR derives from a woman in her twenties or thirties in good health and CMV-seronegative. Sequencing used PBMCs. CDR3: CASSSSGFYNEQFF. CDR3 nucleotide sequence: TGTGCCAGCAGCTCTAGCGGATTCTACAATGAGCAGTTCTTC.